This T cell receptor (beta chain) stems from a study of OX40 agonist ivuxolimab in advanced cancers. The V segment lost 5 bases and the J segment 3 bases; nucleotides outside the gene matches: 15. The CDR3 spans 18 residues. CDR1 ENHRY and CDR2 SYGVKD come from the germline V gene. The assay was immunoSEQ multiplex PCR, and TCRdb's table has in-frame clones only and misses some. The table shows under 90,000 clones, with 84% occurring only once. This chain joins TRBV10-3 and TRBJ2-7, with 11 bases matching TRBD1. The source was CD4+ or CD8+ T cells sorted from blood, collected in a trial of the OX40 agonist ivuxolimab. The sequence derives from an adult with an advanced solid tumor such as melanoma, head and neck, liver or kidney cancer. The CDR3, as DNA: TGTGCCATCAGTCCTACAAAATCCGGGACAGGGGGTAGCTACGAGCAGTACTTC. Its protein product is CAISPTKSGTGGSYEQYF.